Here is one T cell receptor beta chain with its context. Its cognate antigen has yet to be identified. The record has no base qualities; no much larger clone is one base away. This specimen's treatment or condition label, per the study, means: over 15 received Ad26.COV2.S at low or high dose, single or two shots; 5 received placebo; per-sample allocation not given. Repertoires of vaccine and placebo recipients were sequenced from samples collected on day 63 after the first injection. Cohort 1b enrolled some 25 adults aged 18-55 years at a single site in Boston, USA, between 29 July and 7 August 2020. Ad26.COV2.S consisted of a replication-incompetent adenovirus type 26 vector by which a prefusion-stabilized SARS-CoV-2 spike protein from the original Wuhan strain was expressed. The data are from a study of Ad26.COV2.S vaccination and SARS-CoV-2 variants (dated by TCRdb to 2020 to 2022). For context, the study as a whole: Vaccine-arm donors came from COV1001, a multicentre, randomized, double-blind, placebo-controlled phase I-IIa trial of Ad26.COV2.S in healthy adults. Ad26.COV2.S was administered intramuscularly at a dose of 5x10^10 or 1x10^11 viral particles, either as one shot or as two shots given 56 days apart. TCRbeta repertoire sequencing was used to assess the specificity and breadth of SARS-CoV-2-reactive T cell receptors after Ad26.COV2.S vaccination. A total of approximately 30 samples were included in the TCR-sequenced set, comprising around 20 Ad26.COV2.S vaccine recipients, 5 placebo recipients and 8 SARS-CoV-2 convalescent individuals. Trial participants were randomized into five groups of five: low-dose or high-dose Ad26.COV2.S given once or twice, or placebo on both occasions. Investigators did not know the trial group allocation while performing experiments and assessing outcomes. Summary of the overall study and its limitations: Vaccine and placebo recipients had similar non-spike TCR breadth, a finding consistent with the vaccine containing only spike. Higher spike-specific TCR breadth was observed in Ad26.COV2.S recipients than in placebo recipients (P = 0.0014). According to the authors, total T cell responses may have been underestimated by the TCR breadth and depth analyses. The study lacked the statistical power to compare responses across vaccine doses or regimens. After vaccination, spike-specific CD8+ and CD4+ T cell responses were reported to show substantial breadth.

TCRbeta CDR3 regions were sequenced with the immunoSEQ Assay. After extraction, genomic DNA underwent amplification by bias-controlled multiplex PCR, followed by high-throughput sequencing. Per the authors' processing: To quantify the absolute abundance of each unique TCRbeta CDR3 region, sequences were collapsed and filtered. T cell fraction was estimated by normalization of TCRbeta template counts to usable DNA, with usable DNA being measured through amplification of reference genes present in all nucleated cells. Repertoire TCRs were annotated as SARS-CoV-2-specific when V gene, CDR3 amino acid sequence and J gene were exactly matched to a known reactive TCR set. The reference SARS-CoV-2 TCR set was derived from MIRA and filtered for enrichment in COVID-19-positive ImmuneCODE repertoires, a step that removed public or cross-reactive TCRs. Using the MIRA antigens, annotated TCRs were further analysed by specific ORF or by position within an ORF. Depth was the summed frequency of annotated unique rearrangements, while breadth was defined as annotated unique rearrangements over total unique productive rearrangements. TCR breadth was compared between groups using two-sided Wilcoxon rank-sum tests. Imported from immuneACCESS, the table was reduced by TCRdb to in-frame sequences with V and J called. These copies leave out some clones; in studies compared against another copy, an unresolved V gene accounts for under half, and the cause of the remainder is not known. The DNA was the basis for D and trimming; V, J and clone size are from that table. The sample profile shows approximately 300,000 clones; about 86% of them were found once. The ten largest make up less than 2% of the sample.

The germline V gene sets CDR1 to SGDLS and CDR2 to YYNGEE. The germline V and J ends show losses of 4 bases and 1 base respectively, and no gene match explains 4 bases of the junction. The CDR3 covers 14 residues, taking in both the cysteine and the phenylalanine. Only the CDR3 region is kept as DNA, spanning 42 bases read in frame from base 1. This TCR derives from a person aged 18-60 years who received the Ad26.COV2.S COVID-19 vaccine or a placebo. The material sequenced was peripheral blood, taken in a trial of Ad26.COV2.S vaccine versus placebo. The V and J genes are TRBV9 and TRBJ2-7; 8 bases in the junction line up with TRBD1. The sequenced DNA is TGTGCCAGCAGCACAGGGGGTGGATCCTACGAGCAGTACTTC. Translated, this is CASSTGGGSYEQYF.